This is a list of T cell receptor beta chains from one sample in a study of blood T cell repertoires in COVID-19. TCRdb keeps only in-frame clones here, not all; method: immunoSEQ multiplex PCR. There are about 220,000 clones in the sample; almost 90% occur only once, and roughly 14% lies in the top ten. Sample: PBMCs or T cells enriched from blood (not recorded which). Every receptor here comes from a woman aged 45-65 years with acute COVID-19. Each CDR3 is given with its conserved first and last residue. D genes are given only for firm matches. Clone size is not always given. Where it is, it says once, few, many or a class for expanded clones.

clone size,V gene,D gene,J gene,CDR3 protein,CDR3 DNA
-,TRBV6-1,-,TRBJ1-2,CASSGASGGANYGYTF,TGTGCCAGCAGTGGGGCCTCGGGGGGGGCGAACTATGGCTACACCTTC
-,TRBV2,-,TRBJ1-2,CASSVEGDFGYTF,TGTGCCAGCAGTGTTGAAGGGGACTTTGGCTACACCTTC
-,TRBV28,-,TRBJ1-4,CASAPAGLNEKLFF,TGTGCCAGCGCCCCCGCAGGGTTGAATGAAAAACTGTTTTTT
-,TRBV7-7,-,TRBJ2-2,CASSLGRSVPTGELFF,TGTGCTAGCAGCTTAGGGCGTAGCGTGCCAACCGGGGAGCTGTTTTTT
once,TRBV19,-,TRBJ1-2,CASDDSFNYGYTF,TGTGCCAGTGACGACAGCTTCAACTATGGCTACACCTTC
-,TRBV6-2/TRBV6-3,-,TRBJ1-2,CASSYLATTNYGYTF,TGTGCCAGCAGTTACCTAGCAACAACTAACTATGGCTACACCTTC
-,TRBV6-5,TRBD1,TRBJ1-2,CASSFGTGRNYGYTF,TGTGCCAGCAGCTTTGGGACAGGACGCAACTATGGCTACACCTTC
-,TRBV2,-,TRBJ2-5,CASSYRREETQYF,TGTGCCAGCAGTTACCGGAGGGAAGAGACCCAGTACTTC
-,TRBV15,-,TRBJ2-7,CATSRDSGTYEQYF,TGTGCCACCAGCAGAGATTCGGGGACCTACGAGCAGTACTTC
-,TRBV5-8,TRBD1,TRBJ2-3,CASSLLMTGVSTDTQYF,TGTGCCAGCAGCTTACTCATGACAGGGGTTAGCACAGATACGCAGTATTTT
-,TRBV3-1/TRBV3-2,TRBD2,TRBJ2-7,CASSQVLAGGSSYEQYF,TGTGCCAGCAGCCAAGTACTAGCGGGAGGTTCGTCCTACGAGCAGTACTTC
-,TRBV29-1,TRBD1,TRBJ2-7,CSVPTGPYEQYF,TGCAGCGTCCCGACAGGGCCCTACGAGCAGTACTTC
-,TRBV6-5,TRBD1,TRBJ2-7,CASSKPGTGSYEQYF,TGTGCCAGCAGTAAACCCGGGACAGGGTCCTACGAGCAGTACTTC
-,TRBV27,TRBD2,TRBJ2-2,CASRRIAGRNGELFF,TGTGCCAGCAGACGAATAGCGGGGCGTAACGGGGAGCTGTTTTTT
once,TRBV28,TRBD2,TRBJ2-1,CASSRPGLAGVYEQFF,TGTGCCAGCAGCCGACCGGGACTAGCGGGAGTATACGAGCAGTTCTTC
-,TRBV3-1/TRBV3-2,TRBD1,TRBJ1-1,CASRDRINTEAFF,TGTGCCAGCAGGGACAGGATAAACACTGAAGCTTTCTTT
-,TRBV30,TRBD2,TRBJ2-2,CAFRREGPPGELFF,TGTGCCTTTCGTCGGGAGGGACCCCCGGGGGAGCTGTTTTTT
-,TRBV6-5,-,TRBJ2-7,CASSYGGHYEQYF,TGTGCCAGCAGTTACGGGGGACACTACGAGCAGTACTTC
-,TRBV7-3,TRBD1,TRBJ1-2,CASSFRRQGNYGYTF,TGTGCCAGCAGCTTCAGGAGACAGGGAAACTATGGCTACACCTTC
-,TRBV10-3,TRBD2,TRBJ2-7,CAVKGLAGEQYF,TGTGCCGTAAAGGGACTAGCGGGAGAGCAGTACTTC
-,TRBV5-1,-,TRBJ2-7,CASSPSGQARIEQYF,TGCGCCAGCAGCCCGAGCGGGCAGGCCCGGATCGAGCAGTACTTC
-,TRBV28,TRBD1,TRBJ1-3,CASSTGGSTIYF,TGTGCCAGCAGTACAGGGGGCAGCACCATATATTTT
once,TRBV18,-,TRBJ2-3,CASSGPDRAADTQYF,TGTGCCAGCTCAGGCCCTGACCGAGCGGCAGATACGCAGTATTTT
-,TRBV27,-,TRBJ2-7,CASTPLGGYEQYF,TGTGCCAGCACCCCGCTAGGGGGCTACGAGCAGTACTTC
-,TRBV21-1,-,TRBJ1-6,CASSKEGFEGSGSPLHF,TGTGCCAGCAGCAAAGAAGGTTTTGAGGGATCGGGGTCACCCCTCCACTTT
once,TRBV19,-,TRBJ2-7,CASSPREIYYEQYF,TGTGCCAGTAGTCCCCGAGAGATCTACTACGAGCAGTACTTC
-,TRBV7-2,-,TRBJ2-3,CASSLEGGNGYTQYF,TGTGCCAGCAGCTTAGAGGGCGGGAACGGGTATACGCAGTATTTT
-,TRBV11-2,-,TRBJ2-1,CASSYWGDSYNEQFF,TGTGCCAGCAGCTACTGGGGAGACTCCTACAATGAGCAGTTCTTC
-,TRBV7-2,TRBD1,TRBJ2-1,CASRPPRTGESYNEQFF,TGTGCCAGCAGGCCGCCAAGGACAGGGGAATCCTACAATGAGCAGTTCTTC
once,TRBV7-2,-,TRBJ2-2,CASSPTNTGELFF,TGTGCCAGCAGCCCCACGAACACCGGGGAGCTGTTTTTT
-,TRBV5-1,-,TRBJ2-3,CASSLPPTDTQYF,TGCGCCAGCAGCTTGCCTCCTACAGATACGCAGTATTTT
-,TRBV19,-,TRBJ2-7,CASSLSGVSSYEQYF,TGTGCCAGTAGTCTTAGCGGAGTAAGCTCCTACGAGCAGTACTTC
-,TRBV5-1,-,TRBJ2-3,CASSSGQQDTQYF,TGCGCCAGCAGCTCTGGACAGCAAGATACGCAGTATTTT
few,TRBV28,-,TRBJ1-2,CASSLPAQQGRDGYTF,TGTGCCAGCAGTCTCCCCGCACAACAGGGCCGGGATGGCTACACCTTC
-,TRBV5-5,-,TRBJ1-3,CASSSPGNTIYF,TGTGCCAGCAGCTCTCCTGGAAACACCATATATTTT
-,TRBV18,-,TRBJ2-2,CASSPNQGGTGELFF,TGTGCCAGCTCACCAAATCAGGGAGGAACCGGGGAGCTGTTTTTT
-,TRBV6-5,TRBD2,TRBJ2-3,CASRPTSGRRNTQYF,TGTGCCAGCAGACCTACTAGCGGGAGAAGGAATACGCAGTATTTT
-,TRBV6-5,-,TRBJ2-7,CASSYQGSTYEQYF,TGTGCCAGCAGTTATCAGGGTAGCACCTACGAGCAGTACTTC
-,TRBV7-9,TRBD1,TRBJ2-7,CASSLLGQGHYEQYF,TGTGCCAGCAGCTTACTGGGACAGGGACACTACGAGCAGTACTTC
-,TRBV4-1,-,TRBJ1-4,CASSQESNNEKLFF,TGCGCCAGCAGCCAAGAGTCCAATAATGAAAAACTGTTTTTT
-,TRBV6-4,TRBD1,TRBJ2-3,CASSDSPGQATDTQYF,TGTGCCAGCAGTGACTCTCCGGGACAGGCCACAGATACGCAGTATTTT
-,TRBV3-1/TRBV3-2,-,TRBJ2-1,CASSQDRGSYNEQFF,TGTGCCAGCAGCCAAGATAGGGGGTCCTACAATGAGCAGTTCTTC
few,TRBV5-1,-,TRBJ1-3,CASSLPGRGGSGNTIYF,TGCGCCAGCAGCCTCCCGGGTCGAGGGGGATCCGGAAACACCATATATTTT
-,TRBV28,-,TRBJ2-1,CASSLWEEQFF,TGTGCCAGCAGTTTATGGGAGGAGCAGTTCTTC
once,TRBV7-9,-,TRBJ2-1,CVSSLTYNEQFF,TGTGTCAGCAGCCTTACCTACAATGAGCAGTTCTTC
-,TRBV18,TRBD2,TRBJ2-1,CASSPLPLAGVANEQFF,TGTGCCAGCTCACCACTCCCTTTAGCGGGAGTCGCCAATGAGCAGTTCTTC
-,TRBV28,TRBD1,TRBJ1-6,CASSPGQGADSPLHF,TGTGCCAGCAGTCCGGGACAGGGGGCTGATTCACCCCTCCACTTT
-,TRBV25-1,-,TRBJ1-3,CASQGNTIYF,TGTGCCAGCCAAGGAAACACCATATATTTT
-,TRBV5-1,TRBD1,TRBJ1-2,CASSPDRGYGYTF,TGCGCCAGCAGCCCGGACAGGGGCTATGGCTACACCTTC
-,TRBV27,TRBD2,TRBJ2-1,CASSSLAGVSYNEQFF,TGTGCCAGCAGTTCGCTAGCGGGAGTCTCCTACAATGAGCAGTTCTTC
-,TRBV2,TRBD1,TRBJ1-1,CASSLQGASKTEAFF,TGTGCCAGCAGTTTACAGGGGGCATCGAAGACTGAAGCTTTCTTT
-,TRBV12-3/TRBV12-4,-,TRBJ1-2,CASSLWANYGYTF,TGTGCCAGCAGTTTGTGGGCGAACTATGGCTACACCTTC
-,TRBV18,TRBD1,TRBJ1-5,CASSPQGASNQPQHF,TGTGCCAGCTCACCACAGGGGGCGAGCAATCAGCCCCAGCATTTT
-,TRBV4-2,-,TRBJ2-2,CASSQDGGYTGELFF,TGTGCCAGCAGCCAAGATGGGGGGTACACCGGGGAGCTGTTTTTT
-,TRBV28,-,TRBJ2-7,CASSLVAGLAFYEQYF,TGTGCCAGCAGTTTAGTTGCGGGGTTAGCTTTTTACGAGCAGTACTTC
-,TRBV19,TRBD1,TRBJ1-5,CASRRTGGVYSNQPQHF,TGTGCCAGTAGGCGGACAGGGGGAGTATATAGCAATCAGCCCCAGCATTTT
-,TRBV5-1,TRBD1,TRBJ2-7,CASGPGGYEQYF,TGCGCCAGCGGCCCAGGGGGCTACGAGCAGTACTTC
once,TRBV24-1,TRBD1,TRBJ2-5,CATSDPTGGETQYF,TGTGCCACCAGTGATCCGACAGGGGGGGAGACCCAGTACTTC
once,TRBV19,-,TRBJ1-1,CASSNGPPYGSNTEAFF,TGTGCCAGTAGTAATGGCCCCCCTTACGGGAGTAACACTGAAGCTTTCTTT